Reported below is one T cell receptor (beta chain). Germline V lookup: CDR1 MNHEY, CDR2 SVGAGI. This CDR3 region has 15 residues. V lost 11 bases to trimming and J lost 1 base, with 18 bases between them. Produced via immunoSEQ multiplex PCR; TCRdb's table is partial and in-frame only. The sample contains under 150,000 clones, nearly 90% of which appear only once. The data belong to a study of control samples from healthy donors and cancer patients. The sequence derives from a man aged 50-59 years with head and neck cancer. Sequencing was performed on PBMCs. The chain is built from TRBV6-5 and TRBJ1-5; D is perhaps TRBD1 (5 bases). The DNA of the CDR3 is TGTGCCGCCAGGCAGGGTAGAGGGAGCAATCAGCCCCAGCATTTT. Translated, it gives CAARQGRGSNQPQHF.